A selection of T cell receptor beta chains follows, all from one sample in a study of memory CD4+ T cells and cytomegalovirus serostatus. Here immunoSEQ multiplex PCR was the method, and the copy in TCRdb shows in-frame clones only, minus some. This table has under 50,000 clones, approximately 74% appearing once. Sequenced material: memory CD4+ T cells from blood. The receptor set was obtained from an adult in good health and CMV-seropositive. Both conserved end residues are part of each CDR3. The order of the fields is J gene, clone size, D gene, V gene, CDR3 DNA, CDR3 protein. A D gene is named only where the DNA matches it firmly. Clone size is given for some rows only: seen once, a few or many times, or a class if the clone is expanded.

J gene: TRBJ1-2
clone size: -
D gene: TRBD1
V gene: TRBV28
CDR3 DNA: TGTGCCAGCAGTTTCTGGGGACAGGAGTATGGCTACACCTTC
CDR3 protein: CASSFWGQEYGYTF

J gene: TRBJ1-2
clone size: few
D gene: -
V gene: TRBV6-1
CDR3 DNA: TGTGCCAGCAGTGAAGGTGTGGGGGCGGCAAACTATGGCTACACCTTC
CDR3 protein: CASSEGVGAANYGYTF

J gene: TRBJ2-7
clone size: -
D gene: -
V gene: TRBV4-1
CDR3 DNA: TGCGCCAGCAGCCGTCAGATGACAGTCTCCTACGAGCAGTACTTC
CDR3 protein: CASSRQMTVSYEQYF

J gene: TRBJ1-2
clone size: -
D gene: -
V gene: TRBV19
CDR3 DNA: TGTGCCAGTAGTATAACTGATTATGGCTACACCTTC
CDR3 protein: CASSITDYGYTF

J gene: TRBJ2-1
clone size: -
D gene: TRBD2
V gene: TRBV7-2
CDR3 DNA: TGTGCCAGCAGCTTAAGCCTAGCGGGGGACAATGAGCAGTTCTTC
CDR3 protein: CASSLSLAGDNEQFF

J gene: TRBJ1-1
clone size: -
D gene: -
V gene: TRBV29-1
CDR3 DNA: TGCAGCGTTGAAGCTGAGGAGAACACTGAAGCTTTCTTT
CDR3 protein: CSVEAEENTEAFF

J gene: TRBJ2-5
clone size: -
D gene: TRBD2
V gene: TRBV5-1
CDR3 DNA: TGCGCCAGCAGCTTGGAACCTAGCGGGGGGAATAAAGAGACCCAGTACTTC
CDR3 protein: CASSLEPSGGNKETQYF

J gene: TRBJ2-3
clone size: -
D gene: TRBD2
V gene: TRBV10-3
CDR3 DNA: TGTGCCACCAAACAGTATAGCGGGGGGAGCACAGATACGCAGTATTTT
CDR3 protein: CATKQYSGGSTDTQYF

J gene: TRBJ1-4
clone size: -
D gene: -
V gene: TRBV7-2
CDR3 DNA: TGTGCCAGCAGCTCAGGACAGAGATCCGAAAAACTGTTTTTT
CDR3 protein: CASSSGQRSEKLFF

J gene: TRBJ2-6
clone size: -
D gene: -
V gene: TRBV14
CDR3 DNA: TGTGCCAGCAGCCAAGTCAATTCTGGGGCCAACGTCCTGACTTTC
CDR3 protein: CASSQVNSGANVLTF

J gene: TRBJ2-2
clone size: -
D gene: -
V gene: TRBV11-2
CDR3 DNA: TGTGCCAGCAGCCATTTGGGGTACAGGGGCGGGGAAAGCGGGGAGCTGTTTTTT
CDR3 protein: CASSHLGYRGGESGELFF

J gene: TRBJ2-3
clone size: -
D gene: -
V gene: TRBV5-1
CDR3 DNA: TGCGCCAGCAGCTTGGGTCTTGAAGATACGCAGTATTTT
CDR3 protein: CASSLGLEDTQYF

J gene: TRBJ2-7
clone size: -
D gene: -
V gene: TRBV7-8
CDR3 DNA: TGTGCCAGCAGCTTGCCCGACAGGTCCTCCCTCCACGAGCAGTACTTC
CDR3 protein: CASSLPDRSSLHEQYF

J gene: TRBJ2-5
clone size: -
D gene: TRBD2
V gene: TRBV2
CDR3 DNA: TGTGCCAGCAGTGTATCGACTAGCCGGGGAGAGACCCAGTACTTC
CDR3 protein: CASSVSTSRGETQYF

J gene: TRBJ2-7
clone size: -
D gene: TRBD2
V gene: TRBV7-9
CDR3 DNA: TGTGCCAGCAGCCCGGGGGTGAGCGGGGGCTCCTACGAGCAGTACTTC
CDR3 protein: CASSPGVSGGSYEQYF

J gene: TRBJ2-3
clone size: -
D gene: -
V gene: TRBV7-4
CDR3 DNA: TGTGCCAGCAGCTTAGCGGGGGGGCCCTCAGATACGCAGTATTTT
CDR3 protein: CASSLAGGPSDTQYF

J gene: TRBJ2-7
clone size: few
D gene: TRBD2
V gene: TRBV10-1
CDR3 DNA: TGCGCCAGCAGTGCTCTCGGGGGGGACGAGCAGTACTTC
CDR3 protein: CASSALGGDEQYF

J gene: TRBJ1-5
clone size: -
D gene: -
V gene: TRBV5-4
CDR3 DNA: TGTGCCAGCAGCCCTCGGTGGGGAGGGGACCAGCCCCAGCATTTT
CDR3 protein: CASSPRWGGDQPQHF

J gene: TRBJ2-1
clone size: -
D gene: TRBD2
V gene: TRBV11-2
CDR3 DNA: TGTGCCAGCAGCTTAATGTTAGCGGGGGGGAATGAGCAGTTCTTC
CDR3 protein: CASSLMLAGGNEQFF

J gene: TRBJ2-7
clone size: -
D gene: TRBD1
V gene: TRBV18
CDR3 DNA: TGTGCCAGCTCACGGGGACAGGGTAACGAGCAGTACTTC
CDR3 protein: CASSRGQGNEQYF

J gene: TRBJ1-2
clone size: few
D gene: TRBD1
V gene: TRBV7-2
CDR3 DNA: TGTGCCAGCAGCTTAAGGGGGCCCGAGTATGGCTACACCTTC
CDR3 protein: CASSLRGPEYGYTF

J gene: TRBJ2-3
clone size: -
D gene: -
V gene: TRBV19
CDR3 DNA: TGTGCCACTAGGCGGGCAGCCAACACAGATACGCAGTATTTT
CDR3 protein: CATRRAANTDTQYF

J gene: TRBJ2-3
clone size: -
D gene: -
V gene: TRBV5-4
CDR3 DNA: TGTGCCAGCAGCTTACAGATACGCACAGATACGCAGTATTTT
CDR3 protein: CASSLQIRTDTQYF

J gene: TRBJ1-1
clone size: few
D gene: -
V gene: TRBV27
CDR3 DNA: TGTGCCAGCAGTTTATACAGGGACACTGAAGCTTTCTTT
CDR3 protein: CASSLYRDTEAFF

J gene: TRBJ2-4
clone size: few
D gene: -
V gene: TRBV6-6
CDR3 DNA: TGTGCCAGCTGTCGAATGGCTCGGGACATTCAGTACTTC
CDR3 protein: CASCRMARDIQYF

J gene: TRBJ1-6
clone size: -
D gene: TRBD1
V gene: TRBV6-6
CDR3 DNA: TGTGCCAGCACCCGCGACAGGGATCTTTCACCCCTCCACTTT
CDR3 protein: CASTRDRDLSPLHF

J gene: TRBJ2-7
clone size: -
D gene: -
V gene: TRBV18
CDR3 DNA: TGTGCCAGCTCACCGCTCGCAGGGGCGAGTAGCGAGCAGTACTTC
CDR3 protein: CASSPLAGASSEQYF

J gene: TRBJ2-5
clone size: -
D gene: -
V gene: TRBV28
CDR3 DNA: TGTGCCAGCAGCCGGTATCGGTTAGAGAGAAGAGAGACCCAGTACTTC
CDR3 protein: CASSRYRLERRETQYF

J gene: TRBJ2-6
clone size: -
D gene: -
V gene: TRBV5-1
CDR3 DNA: TGCGCCAGCAGGAGCTTGGGATACAGAGGGGTTGGGGCCAACGTCCTGACTTTC
CDR3 protein: CASRSLGYRGVGANVLTF

J gene: TRBJ1-1
clone size: -
D gene: -
V gene: TRBV12-5
CDR3 DNA: TGTGCTAGTGGCCAGGGATGGAACACTGAAGCTTTCTTT
CDR3 protein: CASGQGWNTEAFF

J gene: TRBJ1-1
clone size: few
D gene: -
V gene: TRBV4-3
CDR3 DNA: TGCGCCAGCAGCCGCCACACGCTAGCCGGCCCGGGACGGAACACTGAAGCTTTCTTT
CDR3 protein: CASSRHTLAGPGRNTEAFF

J gene: TRBJ2-1
clone size: -
D gene: -
V gene: TRBV29-1
CDR3 DNA: TGCAGCGTTGAAGAATACGGTCTTCGAGACAATGAGCAGTTCTTC
CDR3 protein: CSVEEYGLRDNEQFF

J gene: TRBJ2-7
clone size: -
D gene: -
V gene: TRBV5-1
CDR3 DNA: TGCGCCAGCAGGTGGACAGCTTCTTCCTACGAGCAGTACTTC
CDR3 protein: CASRWTASSYEQYF

J gene: TRBJ1-2
clone size: -
D gene: -
V gene: TRBV4-1
CDR3 DNA: TGCGCCAGCAGCCATCCCCAGGGTCGACTCGTGGGTGGCTACACCTTC
CDR3 protein: CASSHPQGRLVGGYTF

J gene: TRBJ2-5
clone size: -
D gene: TRBD2
V gene: TRBV5-8
CDR3 DNA: TGTGCCAGCAGCCCGGGACTAGCGGTGTACCAAGAGACCCAGTACTTC
CDR3 protein: CASSPGLAVYQETQYF

J gene: TRBJ1-1
clone size: once
D gene: -
V gene: TRBV9
CDR3 DNA: TGTGCCAGCCCCGATAGGGACACTGAAGCTTTCTTT
CDR3 protein: CASPDRDTEAFF

J gene: TRBJ2-1
clone size: -
D gene: -
V gene: TRBV11-3
CDR3 DNA: TGTGCCAGCAGCTTGCGGTCCAGGGGGGGCTCGAATGAGCAGTTCTTC
CDR3 protein: CASSLRSRGGSNEQFF

J gene: TRBJ1-2
clone size: -
D gene: -
V gene: TRBV14
CDR3 DNA: TGTGCCAGCAGCCAATTGCAGGGTATCTATGGCTACACCTTC
CDR3 protein: CASSQLQGIYGYTF

J gene: TRBJ1-4
clone size: -
D gene: -
V gene: TRBV18
CDR3 DNA: TGTGCCAGCTCACCAATCGGGGCAACTAATGAAAAACTGTTTTTT
CDR3 protein: CASSPIGATNEKLFF

J gene: TRBJ2-7
clone size: -
D gene: TRBD1
V gene: TRBV2
CDR3 DNA: TGTGCCAGCGATTCCGGGACAGGGGGTAGCGAGCAGTACTTC
CDR3 protein: CASDSGTGGSEQYF

J gene: TRBJ1-1
clone size: -
D gene: TRBD1
V gene: TRBV5-6
CDR3 DNA: TGTGCCAGCAGCTTCTCCGGGACAGGGGGCACTGAAGCTTTCTTT
CDR3 protein: CASSFSGTGGTEAFF

J gene: TRBJ2-7
clone size: -
D gene: TRBD1
V gene: TRBV7-2
CDR3 DNA: TGTGCCAGCAGCGTCGACGGGACAGGGGACGACTACGAGCAGTACTTC
CDR3 protein: CASSVDGTGDDYEQYF

J gene: TRBJ1-2
clone size: -
D gene: TRBD1
V gene: TRBV29-1
CDR3 DNA: TGCAGCGTTCATACAGGGGAGGCTGGCTACACCTTC
CDR3 protein: CSVHTGEAGYTF

J gene: TRBJ1-1
clone size: -
D gene: TRBD1
V gene: TRBV7-2
CDR3 DNA: TGTGCCAGCAGCCGCGACAGGGACACTGAAGCTTTCTTT
CDR3 protein: CASSRDRDTEAFF

J gene: TRBJ1-3
clone size: -
D gene: -
V gene: TRBV7-6
CDR3 DNA: TGTGCCAGCAGTGTGCGGGACCTGAGCTCTGGAAACACCATATATTTT
CDR3 protein: CASSVRDLSSGNTIYF

J gene: TRBJ2-2
clone size: -
D gene: -
V gene: TRBV11-3
CDR3 DNA: TGTGCCAGCAGCTTAGAACGCGGGGCGAACACCGGGGAGCTGTTTTTT
CDR3 protein: CASSLERGANTGELFF

J gene: TRBJ1-1
clone size: -
D gene: TRBD1
V gene: TRBV28
CDR3 DNA: TGTGCCAGCAGTTTGGGACAGGGGGGCTCTGAAGCTTTCTTT
CDR3 protein: CASSLGQGGSEAFF

J gene: TRBJ1-5
clone size: -
D gene: -
V gene: TRBV7-2
CDR3 DNA: TGTGCCAGCAGCCTAGTCGGACGGTCCAATCAGCCCCAGCATTTT
CDR3 protein: CASSLVGRSNQPQHF

J gene: TRBJ2-3
clone size: -
D gene: TRBD1
V gene: TRBV11-2
CDR3 DNA: TGTGCCAGTCAACCGGGACAGGGCTCAGATACGCAGTATTTT
CDR3 protein: CASQPGQGSDTQYF

J gene: TRBJ1-2
clone size: few
D gene: -
V gene: TRBV4-2
CDR3 DNA: TGTGCCAGCAGCCAAGGACAGAGCGGGTGGGCTAACTATGGCTACACCTTC
CDR3 protein: CASSQGQSGWANYGYTF

J gene: TRBJ1-1
clone size: -
D gene: -
V gene: TRBV4-3
CDR3 DNA: TGCGCCAGCAGCCAAGATTTAATATCCGGGGAAGCTTTCTTT
CDR3 protein: CASSQDLISGEAFF

J gene: TRBJ1-2
clone size: -
D gene: -
V gene: TRBV29-1
CDR3 DNA: TGCAGCGTTGAAAGGGGTGGCTACACCTTC
CDR3 protein: CSVERGGYTF

J gene: TRBJ1-4
clone size: -
D gene: TRBD1
V gene: TRBV7-2
CDR3 DNA: TGTGCCAGCAGCTTGACAGGGTGGAGTGAAAAACTGTTTTTT
CDR3 protein: CASSLTGWSEKLFF

J gene: TRBJ2-7
clone size: -
D gene: -
V gene: TRBV6-1
CDR3 DNA: TGTGCCAGCAGTTTTATCTACGAGCAGTACTTC
CDR3 protein: CASSFIYEQYF

J gene: TRBJ1-2
clone size: -
D gene: -
V gene: TRBV7-9
CDR3 DNA: TGTGCCAGCAGAAGAGCTGGGGAATCGCGGGGCTACACCTTC
CDR3 protein: CASRRAGESRGYTF